Listed below are T cell receptor beta chains from one sample, sequenced in a study of T cell changes during pregnancy in multiple sclerosis. Using immunoSEQ multiplex PCR, the repertoire was profiled, and TCRdb retains in-frame clones only, with some absent. The sample lists around 61,000 clones, 80% to 90% occurring once. The specimen comprised peripheral blood, sampled in the first trimester of pregnancy. The origin of the receptors is a female donor in good health, enrolled as a control in a pregnancy study. The CDR3 runs from the conserved cysteine through the conserved F or W. A D gene is named only where the DNA matches it firmly. Only part of the rows carry a size: once, few, many, or a class if the clone is expanded.

j_call cdr3_length clone_size d_call v_call cdr3_aa cdr3_nt
TRBJ1-4 18 - - TRBV4-3 CASSQETALGTQYEKLFF TGCGCCAGCAGCCAAGAGACCGCCTTGGGGACACAGTATGAAAAACTGTTTTTT
TRBJ1-1 14 - TRBD1 TRBV4-3 CASSPGQGNTEAFF TGCGCCAGCAGCCCGGGACAGGGGAACACTGAAGCTTTCTTT
TRBJ2-5 14 - - TRBV7-2 CASSLAGARETQYF TGTGCCAGCAGCTTAGCGGGGGCCCGAGAGACCCAGTACTTC
TRBJ1-2 17 - TRBD1 TRBV12-5 CASGLGAQSTGNYGYTF TGTGCTAGTGGTTTGGGAGCTCAATCGACAGGGAACTATGGCTACACCTTC
TRBJ1-1 13 - - TRBV7-2 CASSLVSGTEAFF TGTGCCAGCAGCTTAGTTAGCGGGACTGAAGCTTTCTTT
TRBJ2-7 13 - TRBD1 TRBV6-5 CASSLDRGGEQYF TGTGCCAGCAGTCTCGACAGGGGCGGCGAGCAGTACTTC
TRBJ2-5 16 - - TRBV4-2 CASSQDRGAGQETQYF TGTGCCAGCAGCCAAGATCGGGGGGCGGGCCAAGAGACCCAGTACTTC
TRBJ2-1 14 - TRBD2 TRBV5-1 CASKGLAGGNEQFF TGCGCCAGCAAAGGACTAGCGGGGGGTAATGAGCAGTTCTTC
TRBJ2-5 14 once - TRBV6-6 CASSQTTGSETQYF TGTGCCAGCAGCCAAACTACAGGGTCAGAGACCCAGTACTTC
TRBJ2-1 14 - - TRBV12-5 CASGIGLNDNEQFF TGTGCTAGTGGTATCGGACTAAACGACAATGAGCAGTTCTTC
TRBJ1-2 14 - TRBD1 TRBV6-1 CASSLPGQGYGYTF TGTGCCAGCAGTTTGCCAGGACAGGGCTATGGCTACACCTTC
TRBJ1-2 14 - TRBD1 TRBV25-1 CASSERGPNYGYTF TGTGCCAGCAGTGAGAGGGGGCCTAACTATGGCTACACCTTC
TRBJ2-7 16 - TRBD1 TRBV9 CASSVDGTGGRYEQYF TGTGCCAGCAGCGTAGATGGGACAGGGGGCAGGTACGAGCAGTACTTC
TRBJ2-1 13 - TRBD1 TRBV5-1 CASSLSGQGRRFF TGCGCCAGCAGCCTTTCAGGACAGGGACGCCGGTTCTTC
TRBJ1-4 13 - - TRBV10-3 CATSGQLNEKLFF TGTGCCACCTCCGGACAGCTGAATGAAAAACTGTTTTTT
TRBJ2-7 14 - - TRBV18 CASSSGTSSYEQYF TGTGCCAGCTCATCCGGGACAAGCTCCTACGAGCAGTACTTC
TRBJ1-1 14 - - TRBV11-3 CASSLEGGATEAFF TGTGCCAGCAGCTTAGAAGGGGGTGCCACTGAAGCTTTCTTT
TRBJ2-2 17 - TRBD1 TRBV30 CAWSPRQGNPNTGELFF TGTGCCTGGAGTCCTCGACAGGGAAACCCGAACACCGGGGAGCTGTTTTTT
TRBJ2-1 16 - TRBD2 TRBV4-3 CASSQGSGVSYNEQFF TGCGCCAGCAGCCAAGGGAGCGGGGTCTCCTACAATGAGCAGTTCTTC
TRBJ2-1 14 once TRBD1 TRBV9 CASSSGQGDTEQFF TGTGCCAGCAGCTCAGGACAGGGGGATACTGAGCAGTTCTTC
TRBJ2-3 13 - - TRBV7-8 CASSSPLTDTQYF TGTGCCAGCAGCTCCCCCCTTACAGATACGCAGTATTTT
TRBJ2-3 13 - TRBD1 TRBV30 CARTGGTSDTQYF TGTGCCCGAACAGGGGGCACTTCAGATACGCAGTATTTT
TRBJ2-7 16 - - TRBV7-8 CASSLGSQGPPYEQYF TGTGCCAGCAGCTTAGGTTCGCAGGGGCCTCCCTACGAGCAGTACTTC
TRBJ1-6 14 - - TRBV7-3 CASSLTGEDSPLHF TGTGCCAGCAGCTTAACGGGAGAGGATTCACCCCTCCACTTT
TRBJ2-7 17 - - TRBV7-6 CASSLDRSGAGSYEQYF TGTGCCAGCAGCTTAGATAGGAGTGGGGCAGGGTCTTACGAGCAGTACTTC
TRBJ1-1 12 - - TRBV7-9 CASSPISTEAFF TGTGCCAGCAGCCCGATTAGTACTGAAGCTTTCTTT